Listed below are T cell receptor beta chains from one sample, sequenced in a study of shared clonotypes between healthy human individuals. Some clones are missing from TCRdb's copy, which holds only in-frame ones; the method was immunoSEQ multiplex PCR. Counted here are approximately 940,000 clones, less than 85% occurring once; the ten biggest clones make up roughly 1.5%. Specimen: memory CD4+ T cells sorted from blood. The receptors were sampled from a man younger than 35 in good health. Both conserved end residues are part of each CDR3. D genes are given only for firm matches. Rows may omit the clone size; those that give it use once, few, many or a size class.

D: .; size: .; V: TRBV7-2; J: TRBJ2-7; DNA: TGTGCCAGCAGCTTATCCCTACTTTCCTACGAGCAGTACTTC; CDR3: CASSLSLLSYEQYF
D: TRBD2; size: .; V: TRBV7-3; J: TRBJ2-6; DNA: TGTGCCAGCAGCTCCGGGACTAGCGGTGGGGCCAACGTCCTGACTTTC; CDR3: CASSSGTSGGANVLTF
D: TRBD1; size: .; V: TRBV19; J: TRBJ1-5; DNA: TGTGCCAGTTCGGACAGGGGGCCGTATGGCCAGCCCCAGCATTTT; CDR3: CASSDRGPYGQPQHF
D: .; size: .; V: TRBV18; J: TRBJ1-5; DNA: TGTGCCAGCTCTGAACAGGGCGCAAGCAATCAGCCCCAGCATTTT; CDR3: CASSEQGASNQPQHF
D: TRBD1; size: .; V: TRBV7-3; J: TRBJ2-1; DNA: TGTGCCAGCAGCCCTCCCGGGACAGGGTACGATGAGCAGTTCTTC; CDR3: CASSPPGTGYDEQFF
D: .; size: .; V: TRBV10-3; J: TRBJ2-7; DNA: TGTGCCATCAGAAGTGGGGGCGAACCAGAGCAGTACTTC; CDR3: CAIRSGGEPEQYF
D: TRBD2; size: .; V: TRBV10-3; J: TRBJ2-1; DNA: TGTGCCCCCGGGACTAGCGGGAGTGATGAGCAGTTCTTC; CDR3: CAPGTSGSDEQFF
D: TRBD2; size: .; V: TRBV5-5; J: TRBJ2-7; DNA: TGTGCCAGCAGCCTACTTAGCGGGGGAACCTACGAGCAGTACTTC; CDR3: CASSLLSGGTYEQYF
D: .; size: once; V: TRBV19; J: TRBJ2-7; DNA: TGTGCCAGTACTGGGGGCTACGAGCAGTACTTC; CDR3: CASTGGYEQYF
D: TRBD1; size: .; V: TRBV5-1; J: TRBJ1-2; DNA: TGCGCCAGCACCCCATCAGGGGGATATGGCTACACCTTC; CDR3: CASTPSGGYGYTF
D: TRBD2; size: .; V: TRBV7-3; J: TRBJ2-3; DNA: TGTGCCAGCAACATGGGGACTAGCGGGGGGCGTACAGATACGCAGTATTTT; CDR3: CASNMGTSGGRTDTQYF
D: TRBD1; size: .; V: TRBV6-6; J: TRBJ1-2; DNA: TGTGCCAGCAGTCAGGGACAGGTTTTATATGGCTACACCTTC; CDR3: CASSQGQVLYGYTF
D: .; size: .; V: TRBV5-4; J: TRBJ2-1; DNA: TGTGCCAGCAGCTTGTTGGGCAGGGCAAATGAGCAGTTCTTC; CDR3: CASSLLGRANEQFF
D: .; size: .; V: TRBV7-8; J: TRBJ2-7; DNA: TGTGCCAGCAGCCAGGGGGGGCGGTCCTACGAGCAGTACTTC; CDR3: CASSQGGRSYEQYF
D: TRBD1; size: few; V: TRBV6-1; J: TRBJ1-4; DNA: TGTGCCAGCAGCTCCGGGACAGGGGACGAAAAACTGTTTTTT; CDR3: CASSSGTGDEKLFF
D: TRBD1; size: .; V: TRBV5-4; J: TRBJ1-1; DNA: TGTGCCAGCAGCTTGGTAGCGGGACAGGGTTGGACTGAAGCTTTCTTT; CDR3: CASSLVAGQGWTEAFF
D: .; size: .; V: TRBV4-1; J: TRBJ2-3; DNA: TGCGCCAGCAGCCAAGTTGGCGGAGGGGTAGCAGATACGCAGTATTTT; CDR3: CASSQVGGGVADTQYF
D: .; size: .; V: TRBV10-3; J: TRBJ2-3; DNA: TGTGCCATCAGTGAGGGGTCAGATACGCAGTATTTT; CDR3: CAISEGSDTQYF
D: .; size: .; V: TRBV5-6; J: TRBJ2-5; DNA: TGTGCCAGCAGCTTGGGGTCTAGATCGGAGACCCAGTACTTC; CDR3: CASSLGSRSETQYF
D: .; size: many; V: TRBV30; J: TRBJ2-7; DNA: TGTGCCTGGAGAGTATCCTACGAGCAGTACTTC; CDR3: CAWRVSYEQYF
D: .; size: .; V: TRBV10-2; J: TRBJ1-2; DNA: TGCGCCAGCAAAAGTAATTCGCAGGGCTACACCTTC; CDR3: CASKSNSQGYTF
D: TRBD2; size: many; V: TRBV10-3; J: TRBJ2-2; DNA: TGTGCCATCAGTGCCTCTCTAGCGGGAGGGCCCGGGGAGCTGTTTTTT; CDR3: CAISASLAGGPGELFF
D: .; size: few; V: TRBV7-9; J: TRBJ2-6; DNA: TGTGCCAGCAGCTATACGACTAGCTCTGGGGCCAACGTCCTGACTTTC; CDR3: CASSYTTSSGANVLTF
D: .; size: once; V: TRBV18; J: TRBJ2-5; DNA: TGTGCCAGCTCACCCCGTGAAACTACCCAGTACTTC; CDR3: CASSPRETTQYF
D: TRBD1; size: .; V: TRBV18; J: TRBJ1-2; DNA: TGTGCCAGCTCACCACCGGGACAGGGCCATGGCTACACCTTC; CDR3: CASSPPGQGHGYTF
D: TRBD1; size: .; V: TRBV5-1; J: TRBJ1-4; DNA: TGCGCCAGCAACCCCGGGACAGGGCATGAAAAACTGTTTTTT; CDR3: CASNPGTGHEKLFF
D: .; size: .; V: TRBV5-5; J: TRBJ2-5; DNA: TGTGCCAGCAGCTTGGCTACAGCACAAGAGACCCAGTACTTC; CDR3: CASSLATAQETQYF
D: .; size: .; V: TRBV11-2; J: TRBJ2-7; DNA: TGTGCCAGCAGCTTAGACGTTCGGAGGGTAGGGGGCTACGAGCAGTACTTC; CDR3: CASSLDVRRVGGYEQYF
D: TRBD1; size: .; V: TRBV14; J: TRBJ1-2; DNA: TGTGCCAGCAGCTTGGACAGGGACTATTTTAAAAATGGCTACACCTTC; CDR3: CASSLDRDYFKNGYTF
D: TRBD2; size: .; V: TRBV7-9; J: TRBJ2-7; DNA: TGTGCCAGCAGCCCACTAGCGGGAGGGCCCGGGGAGCAGTACTTC; CDR3: CASSPLAGGPGEQYF
D: .; size: .; V: TRBV20-1; J: TRBJ2-2; DNA: TGCAGTGCTGTACTGGCTGGGGAGCTGTTTTTT; CDR3: CSAVLAGELFF
D: .; size: .; V: TRBV5-4; J: TRBJ2-5; DNA: TGTGCCAGCAGCTTTTCTAGCGTGGAGACCCAGTACTTC; CDR3: CASSFSSVETQYF
D: .; size: .; V: TRBV7-8; J: TRBJ2-5; DNA: TGTGCCAGCAGCTTACAGGGGAAGGGTAGACAAGAGACCCAGTACTTC; CDR3: CASSLQGKGRQETQYF
D: .; size: once; V: TRBV6-1; J: TRBJ2-7; DNA: TGTGCCAGCAGTGAACAATACTTGGGATTAGCGGCCTACGAGCAGTACTTC; CDR3: CASSEQYLGLAAYEQYF
D: .; size: .; V: TRBV30; J: TRBJ1-6; DNA: TGTGCCTGGAGTGCAGGGATGACCCTCCACTTT; CDR3: CAWSAGMTLHF
D: .; size: .; V: TRBV27; J: TRBJ1-1; DNA: TGTGCCAGCAGTTCCAAATGGGGAGGGAAGGACACTGAAGCTTTCTTT; CDR3: CASSSKWGGKDTEAFF
D: .; size: many; V: TRBV11-2; J: TRBJ2-3; DNA: TGTGCCAGCAGCCTTTCTCCACTAGCCGGCACAGATACGCAGTATTTT; CDR3: CASSLSPLAGTDTQYF
D: .; size: .; V: TRBV5-8; J: TRBJ1-6; DNA: TGTGCCAGCAGCTTCGGGGGACGGAGCTCCTATAATTCACCCCTCCACTTT; CDR3: CASSFGGRSSYNSPLHF